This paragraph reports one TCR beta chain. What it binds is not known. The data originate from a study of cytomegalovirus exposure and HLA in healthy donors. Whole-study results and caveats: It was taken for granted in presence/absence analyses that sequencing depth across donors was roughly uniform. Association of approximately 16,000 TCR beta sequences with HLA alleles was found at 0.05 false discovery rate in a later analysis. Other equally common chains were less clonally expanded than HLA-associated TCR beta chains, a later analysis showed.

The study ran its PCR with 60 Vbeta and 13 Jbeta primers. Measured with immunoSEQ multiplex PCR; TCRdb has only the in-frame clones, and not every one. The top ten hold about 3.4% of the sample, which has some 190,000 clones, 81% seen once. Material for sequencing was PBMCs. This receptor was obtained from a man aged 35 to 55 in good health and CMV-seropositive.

In DNA, the CDR3 is TGCAGCGCATCTCCCGGGACTAGTTCCCCAGGGGAGACCCAGTACTTC. As protein: CSASPGTSSPGETQYF. This sequence joins TRBV29-1 and TRBJ2-5, with 8 bases aligning to TRBD2. The CDR3 is 16 residues long. Germline CDR1 and CDR2: SQVTM and ANQGSEA. V was pared by 7 bases and J by 5 bases, with 18 bases of the junction left unmatched.